One T cell receptor beta chain is described in this entry. CDR1 is MRHNA and CDR2 is SNTAGT in the germline V gene. The CDR3 contains 14 residues. Trimming removed 4 bases from V and 1 base from J; junction bases left unmatched: 0. This sample was taken from a study of blood T cell repertoires in COVID-19. Measured with immunoSEQ multiplex PCR; TCRdb has only the in-frame clones, and not every one. The sample has around 11,000 clones, approximately 79% seen once. This TCR was recovered from a man aged 70-80 years with active COVID-19. Specimen: peripheral blood. V gene TRBV6-4 combines with J gene TRBJ2-3, with 9 bases lining up with TRBD2. The CDR3 loop is CASSASGGTDTQYF. In DNA, the CDR3 is TGTGCCAGCAGTGCTAGCGGGGGCACAGATACGCAGTATTTT.